These 8 T cell receptor beta chains originate from one sample sequenced in a study of identical twins. TCRdb ran MiXCR on the 5' RACE reads and lists one entry per CDR3 protein. Of 420,000 or so distinct CDR3 sequences in the sample, less than 20% were seen once. The sequenced sample was naive T cells sorted from blood. The receptors were gathered from a man aged 50 or older in good health.

This clonotype came up a few times. The chain uses TRBV6-1 and TRBJ2-1; D is perhaps TRBD2 (5 bases). This CDR3 is 15 amino acids long. Germline CDR1 reads MNHNS; CDR2 reads SASEGT. Trimming pared 4 bases from V and 7 bases from J, leaving 17 bases between. Here the CDR3 DNA reads TGTGCCAGCAGTGCCCTAGCACCGTCGGGGAATGAGCAGTTCTTC. This encodes CASSALAPSGNEQFF.

This clonotype was seen many times. V and J are TRBV6-2 or TRBV6-3 and TRBJ2-7, with D unclear. V dropped 2 bases and J dropped 2 bases, with 1 base sitting between them. The length of the CDR3 is 11 residues. Germline lookup yields CDR1 MNHEY and CDR2 SVGEGT. The CDR3, as DNA: TGTGCCAGCAGTTACACCTACGAGCAGTACTTC. This translates into CASSYTYEQYF.

The sample holds one count of this clonotype. The chain uses TRBV28 and TRBJ1-2; TRBD1 matches at 9 bases. This CDR3 is built from 15 residues. The trim removed 5 bases at V and 7 bases at J, leaving 11 bases unmatched. The germline gives CDR1 MDHEN, CDR2 SYDVKM. This chain's CDR3 is CASSIVTGGRPGYTF. Written as DNA, the CDR3 is TGTGCCAGCAGTATCGTGACAGGGGGTAGACCTGGCTACACCTTC.

V and J are TRBV6-2 or TRBV6-3 and TRBJ1-5; D remains unclear. CDR1 and CDR2 from the germline V gene are MNHEY and SVGEGT. The germline V and J ends were trimmed by 2 bases and 0 bases, with 17 bases remaining between them. CDR3 length equals 18 residues. DNA for the CDR3: TGTGCCAGCAGTTACCTTCCCCTAGGGCAATATAGCAATCAGCCCCAGCATTTT. Amino acids: CASSYLPLGQYSNQPQHF.

This clonotype was detected ten times or more. The gene calls are TRBV6-2 or TRBV6-3 and TRBJ1-5; maybe TRBD1 (5 bases). The CDR3 covers 16 residues. Trimming cost V 0 bases and J 5 bases, with 14 bases left between them. Germline CDR1 MNHEY, CDR2 SVGEGT. Here the CDR3 reads CASSYSTVQGHQPQHF. The CDR3 DNA is TGTGCCAGCAGTTACTCGACGGTCCAGGGCCATCAGCCCCAGCATTTT.

The sample holds a few counts of this clonotype. This sequence joins TRBV5-5 and TRBJ1-6, with no clear D. The CDR3 length is 13 residues. Germline values: CDR1 SGHKS, CDR2 YYEKEE (reference sequence). V was pared by 0 bases and J by 9 bases, with 7 bases between. CDR3 DNA: TGTGCCAGCAGCTTGGCCGTGTTTTCACCCCTCCACTTT. Translation gives CASSLAVFSPLHF.

This clonotype was counted between two and nine times. The V call is TRBV29-1, the J call TRBJ1-1; a possible D gene is TRBD1 (6 bases). CDR1 SQVTM and CDR2 ANQGSEA come from the germline V gene. V dropped 5 bases and J dropped 0 bases, with 13 bases sitting between them. The CDR3 sequence is 14 residues long. The CDR3 reads CSVKAQGLNTEAFF. The CDR3 coding sequence is TGCAGCGTTAAGGCCCAGGGGTTGAACACTGAAGCTTTCTTT.

The table lists this clonotype with many counts. The rearrangement uses TRBV24-1 and TRBJ2-1; TRBD1 is a possible D gene (6 bases). The CDR3 has 13 amino acids. CDR1 KGHDR and CDR2 SFDVKD come from the germline V gene. The ends were cut back, 7 bases at V and 7 bases at J, with 13 bases in the middle. The CDR3 DNA sequence: TGTGCCACCAGGGCGACAGGACGGAATGAGCAGTTCTTC. This sequence encodes CATRATGRNEQFF.